Listed below are T cell receptor beta chains from one sample, sequenced in a study of blood T cell repertoires in COVID-19. TCRdb keeps only in-frame clones here, not all; method: immunoSEQ multiplex PCR. The table lists approximately 60,000 clones, approximately 78% of them singletons. The sequenced sample consisted of peripheral blood. All receptors come from a man between 60 and 75 years old with COVID-19, enrolled during active disease. CDR3s include the opening cysteine and the closing phenylalanine or tryptophan. D genes are given only for firm matches. Expanded clones are given a class, and other clones once, few, many or no size at all.

TRBJ2-3,once,TRBV27,.,CASSFAQGADTQYF,TGTGCCAGCAGTTTCGCACAGGGAGCAGATACGCAGTATTTT
TRBJ2-7,.,TRBV12-5,TRBD2,CASGLSRGGRTEQYF,TGTGCTAGTGGTTTGTCCCGGGGGGGGAGAACCGAGCAGTACTTC
TRBJ2-5,.,TRBV6-5,TRBD2,CASSHGLAGGGTQYF,TGTGCCAGCAGCCACGGACTAGCGGGGGGTGGGACCCAGTACTTC
TRBJ2-1,.,TRBV6-6,TRBD1,CASSYTKGTVNEQFF,TGTGCCAGCAGTTACACCAAAGGGACAGTCAATGAGCAGTTCTTC
TRBJ1-5,.,TRBV27,TRBD1,CASRTGTGQPQHF,TGTGCCAGCAGGACAGGGACGGGTCAGCCCCAGCATTTT
TRBJ2-1,.,TRBV6-5,TRBD2,CASSYSGGGDEQFF,TGTGCCAGCAGTTATAGCGGGGGGGGCGATGAGCAGTTCTTC
TRBJ2-7,.,TRBV6-5,TRBD1,CATGQGFVYEQYF,TGTGCCACAGGACAGGGATTCGTCTACGAGCAGTACTTC
TRBJ2-7,.,TRBV5-1,.,CASAKAGQEQYF,TGCGCCAGCGCGAAAGCGGGTCAGGAGCAGTACTTC
TRBJ2-3,.,TRBV5-1,.,CASSPPVFSTDTQYF,TGCGCCAGCAGCCCTCCGGTCTTTAGCACAGATACGCAGTATTTT
TRBJ1-3,.,TRBV18,.,CASSPQGTGNTIYF,TGTGCCAGCTCACCACAGGGGACTGGAAACACCATATATTTT
TRBJ1-2,.,TRBV2,TRBD1,CASSLGQNPWAASGYTF,TGTGCCAGCAGTTTGGGACAGAACCCCTGGGCTGCTTCCGGCTACACCTTC
TRBJ1-6,.,TRBV11-2,.,CASSSRNRFGSPLHF,TGTGCCAGCAGCTCACGGAACAGGTTTGGTTCACCCCTCCACTTT
TRBJ2-5,once,TRBV6-5,.,CASSYSLGAETQYF,TGTGCCAGCAGTTACTCCCTTGGGGCCGAGACCCAGTACTTC
TRBJ1-2,.,TRBV19,TRBD1,CASSSRQGFYGYTF,TGTGCCAGTAGTAGTCGACAGGGCTTCTATGGCTACACCTTC
TRBJ2-7,.,TRBV14,.,CASSQDHYEQYF,TGTGCCAGCAGCCAAGATCACTACGAGCAGTACTTC
TRBJ2-2,.,TRBV7-3,.,CASSPTQGPGELFF,TGTGCCAGCAGCCCTACACAGGGCCCCGGGGAGCTGTTTTTT
TRBJ1-4,.,TRBV21-1,.,CASSRNRVLCEKLFF,TGTGCCAGCAGCAGAAACAGGGTTTTGTGTGAAAAACTGTTTTTT
TRBJ2-3,.,TRBV18,TRBD2,CASSPSSGADTQYF,TGTGCCAGCTCACCATCTAGCGGCGCAGATACGCAGTATTTT
TRBJ2-5,.,TRBV28,.,CASRRGLRETQYF,TGTGCCAGCAGGAGAGGGCTTCGTGAGACCCAGTACTTC
TRBJ2-2,.,TRBV6-5,.,CASTNTGELFF,TGTGCCAGCACTAACACCGGGGAGCTGTTTTTT
TRBJ1-1,.,TRBV12-5,.,CASGSQGNTEAFF,TGTGCTAGTGGTTCACAGGGGAACACTGAAGCTTTCTTT
TRBJ2-3,.,TRBV28,TRBD2,CASSRAGGVSTDTQYF,TGTGCCAGCAGCAGAGCGGGGGGTGTGAGCACAGATACGCAGTATTTT
TRBJ2-5,.,TRBV2,TRBD1,CASRRARGPQETQYF,TGTGCCAGCAGGCGGGCTAGGGGGCCCCAAGAGACCCAGTACTTC
TRBJ2-7,.,TRBV6-5,TRBD1,CASSYTPGQGTYEQYF,TGTGCCAGCAGTTACACCCCGGGACAGGGGACCTACGAGCAGTACTTC
TRBJ2-7,.,TRBV6-1,.,CASSDTGDEQYF,TGTGCCAGCAGTGACACGGGAGACGAGCAGTACTTC
TRBJ2-7,.,TRBV2,TRBD1,CASRRSGTGGYEQYF,TGTGCCAGCAGAAGATCCGGGACAGGGGGCTACGAGCAGTACTTC
TRBJ2-1,.,TRBV24-1,TRBD2,CATSDPAGRASYNEQFF,TGTGCCACCAGTGACCCTGCCGGGAGGGCCTCCTACAATGAGCAGTTCTTC